A single TCR beta chain is shown here with its context. This receptor's antigen is unknown. Base qualities are not at hand, and no much larger clone is one base apart. These data belong to a study of shared clonotypes between healthy human individuals (dated by TCRdb to 2018 to 2020). Describing the broader study: The cohort included a few men and a couple of women between 18 and 49 years of age. To increase sequencing depth and limit assay-specific biases, different laboratories used diverse techniques to prepare libraries and sequence TCR repertoires. For each donor, three plates each were used for CD4 naive and CD4 memory, two plates were used for CD8 naive, and one plate was used for CD8 memory. Per donor, leukapheresis produced somewhere between about 0.8 and 9.5 billion PBMCs. Blood TCR repertoires of about five healthy adults were deeply sequenced to estimate repertoire size and the extent of clonotype sharing between individuals. Overall study results and their limits: Pairwise subsampling indicated that sequencing depth was expected to affect the degree of clonotype sharing among donors. Incomplete sequencing was indicated by rarefaction of sorted-subset datasets, despite the large sequencing depth. About 4.5% of naive CD4, more than 3% of naive CD8, approximately 2.2% of memory CD4, and about 0.4% of memory CD8 clonotypes were shared across a few donors. Sampling was restricted to blood, and TCR repertoires in tissues likely differ from the TCR repertoires found in blood. Clonotypes shared by all four sorted-subset donors showed higher generation probabilities than non-shared clonotypes. Because the study included only a small number of donors, the genetic and exposure-history diversity represented was limited. Naive subsets generally had larger estimated clonotype richness than memory subsets.

TCR CDR3 regions were amplified from genomic DNA by multiplex PCR using the deep immunoSEQ assay. For each cell subset, the extracted genomic DNA was distributed evenly across all wells of several immunoSEQ 96-well plates, and each plate served as one replicate. Each replicate PCR for sorted subsets received around 210 ng genomic DNA, equal to tens of thousands of T cell genomes. Purified libraries were quantified with a Qubit 3.0 fluorometer, sized on a Bioanalyzer 2100, and re-quantified with the KAPA Library Quantification kit. Every immunoSEQ 96-well plate was sequenced on a separate single-read 150-cycle Illumina NextSeq 550 flow cell. Concerning the study's data processing: The immunoSEQ output contained only junctional sequences without quality scores, so filtering could not match that applied to full-length reads. To assign V/J genes and CDR3, sequences were annotated against IMGT germline references using PyIR, a Python wrapper for IgBLAST v1.9. Reads were filtered out if the reads had weak V/J assignments (E-value above 1e-6), no CDR3, stop codons, out-of-frame junctions, or ambiguous translated residues. V3J clonotypes were defined as sequences sharing an identical inferred V gene, J gene, and CDR3 amino acid sequence. Percentage overlap between repertoires was calculated by dividing the number of shared unique clonotypes by the size of the smaller repertoire. RTK rarefaction, the Chao1 estimator, and Recon v2.1 estimates of unobserved clonotypes were used to assess repertoire richness. Generation probabilities were computed with OLGA for all TCRbeta clonotypes obtained by the gDNA method from four donors. TCRdb retrieved this table from immuneACCESS and kept in-frame rearrangements only. Not all clones are present; in checked studies, unresolved V genes account for under half, and no reason is known for the remainder. V, J and clone size were drawn from that table, and D and trimming were deduced from the DNA. The table for this sample lists some 200,000 clones; approximately 61% of them were counted only once. Roughly 10% of the sample lies in the top ten.

Donors were healthy HIV-negative adults with no recently reported acute infections or vaccinations. All donors were Caucasian adults living in Nashville, Tennessee, USA. CD4+ T cells were enriched by magnetic negative selection, after which naive cells were positively selected on CD45RA and the negative fraction was taken as the memory subset. Blood was collected by leukapheresis, and PBMCs were isolated by Ficoll-Histopaque density gradient centrifugation and then cryopreserved in liquid nitrogen vapor phase. Analytical flow cytometry was used to check the purity and quantity of each magnetically sorted T cell population. From each sorted fraction, genomic DNA was isolated and quantified by UV absorbance on a Nanodrop 2000c. The CDR3 starts with the cysteine, ends with the phenylalanine, and has 16 residues. The CDR3 DNA has 48 bases and is translated from base 1. Trimming at the junction amounts to 0 bases on V and 7 bases on J, and the germline ends lie 17 bases apart. CDR1 and CDR2, per the germline V gene, are SGHRS and YFSETQ.

The sequenced sample consisted of memory CD4+ T cells sorted from blood. What the cell subset or site label conveys for this sample: CD45RA-negative fraction. The sequence was obtained from a man aged 30-40 years in good health. Rearrangement joined TRBV5-1 to TRBJ1-5; TRBD1 might be the D gene, on 5 matching bases. The bases read TGCGCCAGCAGCTTGGTGGTGTGGACACGTCGGCAGCCCCAGCATTTT. It encodes CASSLVVWTRRQPQHF.